Below, 18 T cell receptor beta chains from the same sample are listed, as sequenced in a study of identical twins. Each CDR3 protein gets one entry after TCRdb re-called the 5' RACE reads with MiXCR. There are more than 400,000 distinct CDR3 sequences in the sample; approximately 16% occur only once, and less than 0.5% lies in the top ten. This sample was also put to use in a study of yellow fever vaccine responses in identical twins.

The sample consisted of CD4+ T cells sorted from blood. Receptors were obtained from a woman between 18 and 29 years old in good health.

This chain links TRBV7-8 with TRBJ2-2, with no clear D. Trimming removed 8 bases from V and 4 bases from J, with 14 bases in between. The length of the CDR3 is 14 residues. Per the germline V gene, CDR1 is SGHVS and CDR2 is FQNEAQ. The CDR3 DNA is TGTGCCAGCCGAACGTTTCTTTCCACCGGGGAGCTGTTTTTT. Translating gives CASRTFLSTGELFF.

This chain uses TRBV11-2 with TRBJ2-7; a possible D gene is TRBD2 (5 bases). Per the germline V gene, CDR1 is SGHAT and CDR2 is FQNNGV. V was clipped by 1 base and J by 1 base, with 8 bases between them. The CDR3 covers 14 residues. The CDR3 sequence: CASSLGRASYEQYF. Written as DNA, the CDR3 is TGTGCCAGCAGCTTAGGGCGGGCTTCCTACGAGCAGTACTTC.

The rearrangement links TRBV5-6 to TRBJ2-1, with TRBD2 matching 13 bases. Germline V gene lookup returns CDR1 SGHDT and CDR2 YYEEEE. There are 20 residues in the CDR3. V shed 4 bases and J 10 bases; nucleotides not matched to a gene: 23. DNA for the CDR3: TGTGCCAGCAGCCCCTGGACTAGCGGGAGTATGAGGAGATGGGTAGGAGAGCAGTTCTTC. Protein product: CASSPWTSGSMRRWVGEQFF.

This clonotype was seen at least ten times. This rearrangement joins TRBV15 to TRBJ1-1; no clear D gene. V lost 1 base, J lost 4 bases, and 7 bases lay in between. CDR1 and CDR2 from the germline V gene are LNHNV and YYDKDF (reference sequence). The length of the CDR3 is 13 residues. DNA of the CDR3: TGTGCCACCAGCAGAGCCACTATCACTGAAGCTTTCTTT. This gives the protein CATSRATITEAFF.

This clonotype has a handful of counts. This chain connects TRBV12-3 or TRBV12-4 to TRBJ2-3; D is possibly TRBD2 (6 bases). The length of the CDR3 is 13 residues. V was pared by 7 bases and J by 3 bases, with 11 bases between. CDR3 nucleotide sequence: TGTGCCAGCAAATTGGCGGGAACAGATACGCAGTATTTT. This codes for CASKLAGTDTQYF.

This clonotype was recorded many times. The CDR3 sequence: CASSPPAGGPDEQYF. The CDR3 region has the DNA TGTGCCAGCTCACCACCAGCGGGAGGGCCGGACGAGCAGTACTTC. This rearrangement joins TRBV18 to TRBJ2-7; TRBD2 matches at 10 bases. The CDR3 spans 15 residues. The V segment lost 0 bases and the J segment 5 bases; nucleotides outside the gene matches: 4. CDR1 KGHSH and CDR2 LQKENI come from the germline V gene. The entire variable domain, with the rest obtained from reference TRBV18 and TRBJ2-7, is as follows: NAGVMQNPRHLVRRRGQEARLRCSPMKGHSHVYWYRQLPEEGLKFMVYLQKENIIDESGMPKERFSAEFPKEGPSILRIQQVVRGDSAAYFCASSPPAGGPDEQYFGPGTRLTVT.

V and J are TRBV18 and TRBJ2-2, with TRBD1 identical over 9 bases. The CDR3 extends over 16 amino acids. V shed 4 bases and J 1 base; nucleotides not matched to a gene: 4. Germline values: CDR1 KGHSH, CDR2 LQKENI. The DNA for the CDR3 is TGTGCCAGCTCACGCGCGGGACAGGGGAACACCGGGGAGCTGTTTTTT. Amino acids: CASSRAGQGNTGELFF.

This clonotype was seen a few times. This sequence joins TRBV7-3 and TRBJ2-2; tentatively, D is TRBD2 (6 bases). Germline loops: CDR1 SGHTA, CDR2 FQGTGA. The CDR3 length is 15 residues. V was clipped by 4 bases and J by 6 bases, with 15 bases between them. The chain's CDR3 is CASSSSGDRSGELFF. The CDR3 DNA reads as TGTGCCAGCAGCTCGTCGGGGGATCGTTCCGGGGAGCTGTTTTTT. The whole variable domain, remainder taken from reference TRBV7-3 and TRBJ2-2, is GAGVSQTPSNKVTEKGKYVELRCDPISGHTALYWYRQSLGQGPEFLIYFQGTGAADDSGLPNDRFFAVRPEGSVSTLKIQRTERGDSAVYLCASSSSGDRSGELFFGEGSRLTVL.

On this clonotype: This CDR3 fails to terminate in the conserved phenylalanine or tryptophan, so it likely reflects a read error. The V gene is TRBV4-1, the J gene TRBJ2-2; maybe TRBD2 (6 bases). This CDR3 has 14 amino acids. The germline V and J ends were trimmed by 1 base and 5 bases, with 8 bases remaining between them. Germline assignment: CDR1 MGHRA and CDR2 YSYEKL. CDR3 protein: CASSQVGGTGELFS. CDR3 sequence (DNA): TGCGCCAGCAGCCAAGTGGGGGGTACCGGGGAGCTGTTTTCT.

There are many counts of this clonotype. Relative to the germline gene, one junction end is altered; a read error may explain this. The genes are TRBV29-1 and TRBJ2-3, with 9 positions matching TRBD1. This CDR3 is 14 amino acids long. Germline lookup yields CDR1 SQVTM and CDR2 ANQGSEA. CDR3 DNA: TGCAGCGTAGAAGACAGGGGGACGGCAGATACGCAGTATTTT. The encoded protein is CSVEDRGTADTQYF.

CDR3 residues: CSARDRQGSTEAFF. CDR3 bases: TGCAGTGCTAGAGATCGACAGGGGAGTACTGAAGCTTTCTTT. The chain couples TRBV20-1 to TRBJ1-1; 8 nucleotides align to TRBD1. V gave up 0 bases and J gave up 5 bases; unmatched junction bases: 5. Germline CDR1 is DFQATT and CDR2 is SNEGSKA (reference sequence). The CDR3 sequence is 14 residues long.

This clonotype was picked up a small number of times. The chain combines TRBV11-1 with TRBJ2-3; D remains unclear. Germline V gives CDR1 SGHAT, CDR2 FQDESV (reference sequence). V was pared by 4 bases and J by 5 bases, with 16 bases between. The CDR3 is 15 residues long. The CDR3 reads CASSSRIGKKDTQYF. Here the CDR3 DNA reads TGTGCCAGCAGCTCCCGGATTGGTAAAAAAGATACGCAGTATTTT.

The chain has TRBV28 and TRBJ1-1; D not resolved. Germline values: CDR1 MDHEN, CDR2 SYDVKM. The V gene lost 1 base and the J gene lost 1 base, with 25 bases spanning the gap. The CDR3 consists of 20 residues. This CDR3 is CASSLLGRQGTDQKNTEAFF. In DNA, the CDR3 is TGTGCCAGCAGTTTATTGGGCCGCCAAGGAACCGACCAAAAGAACACTGAAGCTTTCTTT.

The gene calls are TRBV7-2 and TRBJ2-7, with 12 nucleotides matching TRBD1. Germline assignment: CDR1 SGHTA and CDR2 FQGNSA. CDR3 length: 15 residues. The ends lost 5 bases at V and 4 bases at J; junction bases unmatched: 6. In nucleotides, the CDR3 is TGTGCCAGCAGCCCCGGGACAGGGGGCTTATACGAGCAGTACTTC. This codes for CASSPGTGGLYEQYF. Looking up the rest from reference TRBV7-2 and TRBJ2-7 gives the full variable domain: GAGVSQSPSNKVTEKGKDVELRCDPISGHTALYWYRQSLGQGLEFLIYFQGNSAPDKSGLPSDRFSAERTGGSVSTLTIQRTQQEDSAVYLCASSPGTGGLYEQYFGPGTRLTVT.

This clonotype was detected many times. The chain joins TRBV6-1 to TRBJ1-6, with D maybe TRBD1 (5 bases). Deletions cut 4 bases from V and 0 bases from J, with 7 bases between. This CDR3 contains 15 residues. Germline V gene data show CDR1 as MNHNS and CDR2 as SASEGT. DNA for the CDR3: TGTGCCAGCAGTGGGGGGAGCTCCTATAATTCACCCCTCCACTTT. Its translation is CASSGGSSYNSPLHF.

This clonotype was found once. This chain uses TRBV7-3 with TRBJ2-1; D remains ambiguous. Per germline, CDR1 SGHTA and CDR2 FQGTGA. V was cut by 2 bases and J by 0 bases, with 8 bases left in between. The CDR3 contains 15 residues. CDR3 amino acids: CASSLAAASYNEQFF. As DNA, the CDR3 is TGTGCCAGCAGCTTAGCGGCTGCCTCCTACAATGAGCAGTTCTTC.

The gene calls are TRBV5-1 and TRBJ2-5; D is perhaps TRBD2 (5 bases). The CDR3 spans 14 residues. CDR1 and CDR2 from the germline V gene are SGHRS and YFSETQ. The germline V and J ends were trimmed by 4 bases and 5 bases, with 15 bases remaining between them. The CDR3: CASSPSGIEETQYF. The CDR3 region has the DNA TGCGCCAGCAGCCCTTCCGGGATTGAGGAGACCCAGTACTTC.

The chain has TRBV15 and TRBJ2-1, with 14 bases fitting TRBD2. The ends lost 2 bases at V and 8 bases at J; junction bases unmatched: 5. The CDR3 consists of 16 residues. Germline-derived CDR1 and CDR2 are LNHNV and YYDKDF (reference sequence). In DNA, the CDR3 is TGTGCCACCAGCAGACCGGGACTAGCGGGAGTCCATGAGCAGTTCTTC. As protein: CATSRPGLAGVHEQFF.